This T cell receptor beta chain was observed in a study of OX40 agonist ivuxolimab in advanced cancers. Repertoires were generated with immunoSEQ multiplex PCR, while TCRdb's copy carries only in-frame clones and drops some. The sample lists around 140,000 clones, 85% to 95% occurring once. The sample consisted of CD4+ or CD8+ T cells sorted from blood, taken in a trial of the OX40 agonist ivuxolimab. The sequence came from an adult with an advanced solid tumor such as melanoma, head and neck, liver or kidney cancer.

Written as DNA, the CDR3 is TGCGCCAGCAGCGACCGACAGGGCACTGAAGCTTTCTTT. It yields the protein CASSDRQGTEAFF. The V and J genes are TRBV5-1 and TRBJ1-1; 7 bases line up with TRBD1. The CDR3 spans 13 residues. Germline CDR1 and CDR2: SGHRS and YFSETQ. Trimming cost V 4 bases and J 4 bases; bases outside gene matches: 4.